This T cell receptor beta chain was sequenced for a study of blood T cell repertoires in COVID-19. Study summary: Samples came from the United States, Italy and Spain, spanning acute and convalescent COVID-19.

Unmatched junction bases numbered 11, after V lost 5 bases and J lost 2 bases. CDR3 length: 16 residues. Per the germline V gene, CDR1 is SGHTA and CDR2 is FQGNSA. Clones were read by immunoSEQ multiplex PCR, and TCRdb kept only the in-frame ones, dropping some. The table lists 150,000 to 200,000 clones, about four fifths of them singletons. The chain links TRBV7-2 to TRBJ2-5; TRBD1 matches at 7 bases. Sequenced material: peripheral blood. This receptor was taken from a man aged 55-75 years with active or convalescent COVID-19. The CDR3 loop is CASSPDPRGIQETQYF. The CDR3 DNA reads TGTGCCAGCAGCCCCGACCCCAGGGGGATTCAAGAGACCCAGTACTTC.